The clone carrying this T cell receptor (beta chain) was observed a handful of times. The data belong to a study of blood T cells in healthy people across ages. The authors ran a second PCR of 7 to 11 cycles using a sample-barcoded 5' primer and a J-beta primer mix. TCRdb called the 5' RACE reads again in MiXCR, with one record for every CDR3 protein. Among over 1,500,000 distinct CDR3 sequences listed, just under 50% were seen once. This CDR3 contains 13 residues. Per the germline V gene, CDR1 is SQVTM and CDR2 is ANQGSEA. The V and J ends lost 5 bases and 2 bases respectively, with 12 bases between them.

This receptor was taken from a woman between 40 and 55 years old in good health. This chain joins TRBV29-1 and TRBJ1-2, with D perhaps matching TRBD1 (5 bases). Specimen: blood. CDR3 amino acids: CSVWGKGNYGYTF. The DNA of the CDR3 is TGCAGCGTTTGGGGGAAAGGAAACTATGGCTACACCTTC.